The 13 T cell receptor beta chains below come from one sample, sequenced in a study of T cells after yellow fever vaccination. One entry per CDR3 protein, called by TCRdb with MiXCR from the 5' RACE reads. There are some 99,000 distinct CDR3 sequences in the sample; approximately 6.3% occur only once, and under 50% lies in the top ten. The specimen comprised CD8+ T cells sorted from PBMCs, sampled 10 days after the yellow fever booster vaccination. The receptors here all came from a man younger than 35 who received the YFV17D yellow fever vaccine.

The chain couples TRBV27 to TRBJ2-1; D perhaps matches TRBD2 (6 bases). V gave up 1 base and J gave up 10 bases, with 8 bases separating them. CDR3 length: 12 amino acids. The germline CDR1 and CDR2 sequences are MNHEY and SMNVEV (reference sequence). The CDR3 DNA sequence: TGTGCCAGCAGTTTATTGGGGAGGGAGCAGTTCTTC. Amino acids: CASSLLGREQFF.

The chain recombines TRBV4-1 with TRBJ2-1; 16 bases line up with TRBD2. Trimming removed 4 bases from V and 2 bases from J; junction bases left unmatched: 8. Germline assignment: CDR1 MGHRA and CDR2 YSYEKL. The CDR3 runs to 19 residues. For the CDR3, the DNA is TGCGCCAGCAGCCCAAGCGGGACTAGCGGGGGGGGAGCCTACAATGAGCAGTTCTTC. Translated: CASSPSGTSGGGAYNEQFF.

This clonotype was recorded many times. CDR3 sequence (DNA): TGTGCCAGCAGTCTCCGTGGTAATGAAAAACTGTTTTTT. Translating gives CASSLRGNEKLFF. The chain couples TRBV12-3 or TRBV12-4 to TRBJ1-4; D gene ambiguous. CDR3 size: 13 residues. Trimming shortened V by 5 bases and J by 4 bases, and 8 bases separated the two germline ends.

This clonotype was found a few times. The chain recombines TRBV7-6 with TRBJ2-1; 11 bases map to TRBD2. The trim removed 2 bases at V and 7 bases at J, leaving 7 bases unmatched. The CDR3 has 16 amino acids. Germline-derived CDR1 and CDR2 are SGHVS and FNYEAQ. The chain's CDR3 is CASSLFWASGGNEQFF. The DNA for the CDR3 is TGTGCCAGCAGCTTATTCTGGGCTAGCGGGGGGAATGAGCAGTTCTTC.

This clonotype was found many times. V is TRBV4-3 and J is TRBJ2-1, with no clear D. This CDR3 region has 19 residues. V shed 1 base and J shed 4 bases, with 23 bases lying between them. Looked up from germline, CDR1 is LGHNA and CDR2 is YSLEER. CDR3 region: CASSQGFVRRTVHYNEQFF. The CDR3 DNA reads TGCGCCAGCAGCCAAGGTTTTGTCCGCCGGACCGTTCATTACAATGAGCAGTTCTTC.

This clonotype was seen only a few times. The gene calls are TRBV5-1 and TRBJ1-1; the D is unclear. The germline CDR1 and CDR2 sequences are SGHRS and YFSETQ. The CDR3 runs 14 residues. Trimming shortened V by 4 bases and J by 3 bases, and 13 bases separated the two germline ends. The CDR3 bases are TGCGCCAGCAGCCGTCCGTGGGGAGACACTGAAGCTTTCTTT. Its protein is CASSRPWGDTEAFF.

There are a few counts of this clonotype. V is TRBV30 and J is TRBJ1-1; 8 bases are shared with TRBD1. The ends lost 1 base at V and 4 bases at J; junction bases unmatched: 5. This CDR3 is 14 amino acids long. Germline V gene data show CDR1 as GTSNPN and CDR2 as SVGIG (reference sequence). CDR3 sequence: CAWSATGAGTEAFF. The CDR3 region has the DNA TGTGCCTGGAGTGCGACAGGGGCAGGCACTGAAGCTTTCTTT.

This clonotype was counted many times. V usage is TRBV6-6 and J usage is TRBJ2-3, with 7 nucleotides matching TRBD2. V was clipped by 7 bases and J by 4 bases; unmatched bases: 11. The CDR3 is 15 residues long. Germline V gene data show CDR1 as MNHNY and CDR2 as SVGAGI (reference sequence). Here the CDR3 reads CASIPPGGESDTQYF. The CDR3, as DNA: TGTGCCAGCATCCCCCCTGGGGGGGAGTCAGATACGCAGTATTTT.

In its sample, this clonotype was seen many times. The V gene is TRBV4-3, the J gene TRBJ2-6, with D tentatively TRBD1 (6 bases). Deletions cut 3 bases from V and 0 bases from J, with 9 bases between. This CDR3 has 16 residues. Germline CDR1 and CDR2: LGHNA and YSLEER. CDR3 sequence: CASSQQGLSGANVLTF. The CDR3 DNA follows: TGCGCCAGCAGCCAGCAGGGGCTCTCTGGGGCCAACGTCCTGACTTTC.

This clonotype was counted ten times or more. V is TRBV5-1 and J is TRBJ2-1, with unresolved D. The germline V gene has CDR1 SGHRS and CDR2 YFSETQ. V shed 1 base and J shed 4 bases, with 9 bases lying between them. The CDR3 loop spans 14 amino acids. The CDR3: CASSLQDGYNEQFF. The DNA of the CDR3 is TGCGCCAGCAGCTTGCAGGACGGGTACAATGAGCAGTTCTTC.

The sample holds many counts of this clonotype. CDR3 in amino acids: CAISTGVSYEQYF. The CDR3 DNA reads TGTGCCATCTCGACAGGGGTGTCCTACGAGCAGTACTTC. This chain connects TRBV30 to TRBJ2-7, with 8 nucleotides matching TRBD1. V was pared by 8 bases and J by 1 base, with 7 bases of the junction left unmatched. Germline V lookup: CDR1 GTSNPN, CDR2 SVGIG (reference sequence). The CDR3 contains 13 residues.

This clonotype was seen only a few times. This sequence joins TRBV5-5 and TRBJ2-7; D call uncertain. V gave up 5 bases and J gave up 3 bases, with 9 bases separating them. The CDR3 length is 12 residues. From germline, CDR1 is SGHKS and CDR2 YYEKEE (reference sequence). This CDR3 is CASSYFIYEQYF. The CDR3 DNA follows: TGTGCCAGCAGTTACTTCATCTACGAGCAGTACTTC. Drawing the rest from reference TRBV5-5 and TRBJ2-7, the complete variable domain is DAGVTQSPTHLIKTRGQQVTLRCSPISGHKSVSWYQQVLGQGPQFIFQYYEKEERGRGNFPDRFSARQFPNYSSELNVNALLLGDSALYLCASSYFIYEQYFGPGTRLTVT.

This sequence joins TRBV4-3 and TRBJ2-1, with TRBD1 identical over 7 bases. From germline, CDR1 is LGHNA and CDR2 YSLEER. J was trimmed by 0 bases and V by 0 bases; bases with no gene match: 2. The CDR3 loop spans 16 amino acids. CDR3 amino acids: CASSQDSGGSYNEQFF. In DNA form, the CDR3 reads TGCGCCAGCAGCCAAGATTCAGGGGGCTCCTACAATGAGCAGTTCTTC.